Following are 26 T cell receptor beta chains from one sample sequenced in a study of blood T cells in healthy people across ages. Then a second PCR, running roughly 7 to 11 cycles, was carried out with a sample-barcoded 5' primer and a J-beta primer mix. TCRdb reanalysed the 5' RACE reads using MiXCR and keeps one entry per CDR3 protein. The sample lists 590,000 or so distinct CDR3 sequences, approximately 30% seen once, with 15% to 19% in the top ten. The source material was blood. Receptors originate from a woman over 75 in good health.

On this clonotype: At one end, the junction sequence differs from germline, possibly due to a read error. The CDR3 protein is CASRGDRFTDTQYF. In DNA, the CDR3 is TGTGCTAGCAGGGGGGACAGGTTCACAGATACGCAGTATTTT. The J gene is TRBJ2-3, the V gene TRBV7-2, with 8 positions matching TRBD1. This CDR3 has 14 residues. CDR1 and CDR2 (germline): SGHTA, FQGNSA.

This sequence joins TRBV18 and TRBJ2-2; no reliable D call. CDR1 and CDR2 (germline): KGHSH, LQKENI. V was cut by 1 base and J by 3 bases, with 6 bases left in between. The CDR3 is 14 amino acids. CDR3 sequence: CASSPRLYTGELFF. The CDR3 DNA follows: TGTGCCAGCTCACCACGTCTCTACACCGGGGAGCTGTTTTTT.

In this sample, this clonotype turned up once. The rearrangement links TRBV19 to TRBJ2-5; 7 bases agree with TRBD1. The J call may be in error: the DNA end matches TRBJ2-7 better. CDR3 length: 19 amino acids. Germline-derived CDR1 and CDR2 are LNHDA and SQIVND (reference sequence). CDR3 DNA sequence: TGTGCCAGTAGTCCCACCCTGACAGGGACCCGGGGAATATCCTACGAGCAGTACTTC. Its protein product is CASSPTLTGTRGISYEQYF.

V usage is TRBV3-1 and J usage is TRBJ2-7; D gene uncertain. Germline lookup yields CDR1 LGHDT and CDR2 YNNKEL (reference sequence). This CDR3 contains 14 residues. Trimming pared 4 bases from V and 0 bases from J, leaving 10 bases between. Written as DNA, the CDR3 is TGTGCCAGCAGCCTCTTGTCGAGCTCCTACGAGCAGTACTTC. This sequence encodes CASSLLSSSYEQYF.

This rearrangement joins TRBV4-1 to TRBJ2-7, with 9 bases lining up with TRBD1. The CDR3 has 16 amino acids. Unmatched junction bases numbered 8, after V lost 1 base and J lost 4 bases. Germline V gives CDR1 MGHRA, CDR2 YSYEKL. The CDR3 protein is CASSQAPGQGTYEQYF. The CDR3 nucleotides are TGCGCCAGCAGCCAAGCGCCGGGACAGGGCACTTACGAGCAGTACTTC.

In nucleotides, the CDR3 is TGTGCCTGGAGTGGATTAGGGACAGGAATATCTGGAAACACCATATATTTT. Its protein is CAWSGLGTGISGNTIYF. The rearrangement joins TRBV30 to TRBJ1-3, with 8 positions matching TRBD1. With 1 base clipped from V and 1 base from J, the junction kept 9 bases outside the gene matches. The CDR3 covers 17 residues. CDR1 is GTSNPN and CDR2 is SVGIG in the germline V gene (reference sequence).

This clonotype appeared many times. The chain combines TRBV20-1 with TRBJ2-3, with 8 bases matching TRBD1. The J segment lost 5 bases and the V segment lost 3 bases, leaving 7 bases of the junction unmatched. Germline V CDR1 and CDR2: DFQATT, SNEGSKA (reference sequence). This CDR3 contains 14 residues. The CDR3 reads CSASQGAQGDTQYF. CDR3 coding DNA: TGCAGTGCTAGTCAGGGGGCGCAGGGAGATACGCAGTATTTT.

Many counts were recorded for this clonotype. V is TRBV20-1 and J is TRBJ2-6, with D possibly matching TRBD1 (6 bases). Germline values: CDR1 DFQATT, CDR2 SNEGSKA (reference sequence). The CDR3 consists of 15 residues. V shed 3 bases and J shed 2 bases, with 11 bases lying between them. The CDR3, as DNA: TGCAGTGCTAGGCCTAACAGGGCTGGGGCCAACGTCCTGACTTTC. This codes for CSARPNRAGANVLTF.

This clonotype was found many times. The gene calls are TRBV7-2 and TRBJ2-3, with TRBD2 matching 8 bases. The junction had 4 bases not matched to a gene; V was cut back by 2 bases and J by 0 bases. The germline gives CDR1 SGHTA, CDR2 FQGNSA. The CDR3 consists of 16 residues. CDR3 loop: CASSLNPSGSTDTQYF. CDR3 nucleotides: TGTGCCAGCAGCTTAAACCCTAGCGGGAGCACAGATACGCAGTATTTT.

This clonotype showed up just a few times. This rearrangement joins TRBV12-3 or TRBV12-4 to TRBJ2-7, with TRBD1 matching over 7 bases. With 6 bases clipped from V and 0 bases from J, the junction kept 5 bases outside the gene matches. The CDR3 runs 14 residues. The CDR3 coding sequence is TGTGCCAGCAGAACTCGGGACAGCTCCTACGAGCAGTACTTC. Encoded protein: CASRTRDSSYEQYF.

In this sample, this clonotype turned up many times. V and J are TRBV20-1 and TRBJ2-5; 10 bases map to TRBD1. Germline lookup yields CDR1 DFQATT and CDR2 SNEGSKA (reference sequence). This CDR3 is built from 15 residues. Unmatched junction bases numbered 17, after V lost 6 bases and J lost 10 bases. This chain's CDR3 is CSASGGQGFSRDQYF. CDR3 DNA sequence: TGCAGTGCCAGTGGGGGACAGGGGTTTTCGAGGGACCAGTACTTC.

As concerns this clonotype: This may come from a read error, since a much larger clone is one base off. This chain uses TRBV7-9 with TRBJ1-4, with 8 bases lining up with TRBD1. This CDR3 is 14 amino acids long. Per germline, CDR1 SEHNR and CDR2 FQNEAQ (reference sequence). The CDR3 is CACSFRDRREKLFF. DNA for the CDR3: TGTGCCTGCAGCTTCCGGGACAGGCGCGAAAAACTGTTTTTT. Combining the CDR3 with reference TRBV7-9 and TRBJ1-4 gives the whole variable domain DTGVSQNPRHKITKRGQNVTFRCDPISEHNRLYWYRQTLGQGPEFLTYFQNEAQLEKSRLLSDRFSAERPKGSFSTLEIQRTEQGDSAMYLCACSFRDRREKLFFGSGTQLSVL.

This clonotype has a count of ten or more. The gene calls are TRBV3-1 and TRBJ2-1; 8 bases map to TRBD2. CDR1 is LGHDT, CDR2 YNNKEL, per germline (reference sequence). V shed 0 bases and J 2 bases; nucleotides not matched to a gene: 3. The length of the CDR3 is 16 residues. The CDR3 nucleotides read TGTGCCAGCAGCCAAGATGTGCGGGGGGCCTACAATGAGCAGTTCTTC. It specifies CASSQDVRGAYNEQFF.

This clonotype has a handful of counts. The chain recombines TRBV6-2 or TRBV6-3 with TRBJ1-6, with D unclear. V was trimmed by 2 bases and J by 7 bases, leaving 21 bases between them. From germline, CDR1 is MNHEY and CDR2 SVGEGT. CDR3 length: 18 residues. DNA for the CDR3: TGTGCCAGCAGTTACATCTTTGGATTCGCCGCGGAAAATTCACCCCTCCACTTT. As protein: CASSYIFGFAAENSPLHF.

This clonotype was counted ten times or more. The chain is built from TRBV7-2 and TRBJ2-7; 7 positions agree with TRBD2. This CDR3 contains 13 residues. The trim removed 5 bases at V and 3 bases at J, leaving 4 bases unmatched. The V gene's germline CDR1 is SGHTA and CDR2 FQGNSA. CDR3 protein: CASSRWTSYEQYF. The CDR3 DNA sequence: TGTGCCAGCAGCCGCTGGACTAGCTACGAGCAGTACTTC. Drawing the rest from reference TRBV7-2 and TRBJ2-7, the complete variable domain is GAGVSQSPSNKVTEKGKDVELRCDPISGHTALYWYRQSLGQGLEFLIYFQGNSAPDKSGLPSDRFSAERTGGSVSTLTIQRTQQEDSAVYLCASSRWTSYEQYFGPGTRLTVT.

With regard to this clonotype: A read error may be the cause here, since a much bigger clone is one base away. The V call is TRBV5-6, the J call TRBJ2-1; TRBD1 matches 12 bases. The J call may be in error: the DNA end matches TRBJ2-7 better. Germline CDR1 is SGHDT and CDR2 is YYEEEE. CDR3 length: 15 amino acids. The CDR3 DNA reads TGTGCCAGCAGCCCCGGGACAGGGGGCAAAAATGAGCAGTACTTC. It specifies CASSPGTGGKNEQYF.

Concerning this clonotype itself: One base away lies a much larger clone, so this may be a sequencing read error. The chain links TRBV12-3 or TRBV12-4 to TRBJ1-5; D is uncertain. The CDR3 totals 17 residues. The chain's CDR3 is CASSPRGSGVTNRPQHF. The CDR3 nucleotides are TGTGCCAGCAGTCCCAGAGGGTCCGGGGTAACCAATCGGCCCCAGCATTTT.

In its sample, this clonotype was seen once. This may arise from a read error, as a much more abundant clone is one base away. The V and J genes are TRBV7-2 and TRBJ2-5; D is uncertain. Looked up from germline, CDR1 is SGHTA and CDR2 is FQGNSA. The CDR3 is 14 amino acids. CDR3 coding DNA: TGTGCCAGCAACTTAGGATTCAGTCAAGAGACCCAGTACTTC. Translated, it gives CASNLGFSQETQYF. Supplemented by reference TRBV7-2 and TRBJ2-5, the full variable domain reads GAGVSQSPSNKVTEKGKDVELRCDPISGHTALYWYRQSLGQGLEFLIYFQGNSAPDKSGLPSDRFSAERTGGSVSTLTIQRTQQEDSAVYLCASNLGFSQETQYFGPGTRLLVL.

This clonotype was counted many times. CDR3 loop: CASSAGRTGVTDTQYF. CDR3 DNA sequence: TGTGCCAGCAGTGCAGGGCGGACAGGGGTTACAGATACGCAGTATTTT. The rearrangement links TRBV2 to TRBJ2-3, with TRBD1 matching over 9 bases. This CDR3 is built from 16 residues. The germline V gene encodes CDR1 SNHLY and CDR2 FYNNEI. After removal of 4 bases from V and 3 bases from J, the junction contained 8 bases not matched to a gene.

In this sample, this clonotype turned up many times. V usage is TRBV6-1 and J usage is TRBJ2-7; 10 nucleotides match TRBD2. Trimming took 5 bases from V and 3 from J; bases not matched to a gene: 4. This CDR3 region has 14 residues. CDR1 MNHNS and CDR2 SASEGT come from the germline V gene. In DNA form, the CDR3 reads TGTGCCAGCAGTCGGACTAGCGGACGCTACGAGCAGTACTTC. It encodes CASSRTSGRYEQYF.

This chain connects TRBV21-1 to TRBJ1-6. TRBV21-1 corresponds to a pseudogene. The CDR3 contains 15 residues. CDR3 nucleotides: TGTGCCAGCAGCCCTCCCGACAGGCATAATTCACCCCTCCACTTT. It encodes CASSPPDRHNSPLHF.

The V and J genes are TRBV18 and TRBJ1-3; D is undetermined. Looked up from germline, CDR1 is KGHSH and CDR2 is LQKENI. This CDR3 contains 17 residues. Trimming removed 4 bases at V and 0 bases at J, with 16 bases between. The CDR3 spells CASSLKETGVSGNTIYF. The CDR3 DNA follows: TGTGCCAGCTCACTAAAAGAGACGGGCGTCTCTGGAAACACCATATATTTT.

V and J are TRBV5-1 and TRBJ1-5; D uncertain. The CDR3 has 15 residues. Germline V lookup: CDR1 SGHRS, CDR2 YFSETQ. Trimming left V 1 base short and J 6 bases short, with 14 bases between. CDR3 region: CASSLRAGDGQPQHF. CDR3 sequence (DNA): TGCGCCAGCAGCTTGAGAGCCGGGGATGGTCAGCCCCAGCATTTT.

This clonotype was found many times. This chain uses TRBV9 with TRBJ2-5, with D hard to call. The CDR3 has 12 residues. V was shortened by 3 bases and J by 4 bases, with 7 bases between the two germline ends. Germline values: CDR1 SGDLS, CDR2 YYNGEE. In DNA form, the CDR3 reads TGTGCCAGCAGCGGAGATCGAGAGACCCAGTACTTC. Its translation is CASSGDRETQYF.

This clonotype was observed at least ten times. The chain links TRBV4-3 to TRBJ2-7; a weak D match, TRBD1 (6 bases). The CDR3 consists of 15 residues. Trimming took off 1 base at V and 0 bases at J, with 10 bases between the two ends. Germline-derived CDR1 and CDR2 are LGHNA and YSLEER. The CDR3 DNA reads as TGCGCCAGCAGCCAAGTAAGGGACAACTCCTACGAGCAGTACTTC. Translated, it gives CASSQVRDNSYEQYF.

This clonotype was observed many times. The J gene is TRBJ2-1, the V gene TRBV9, with a possible D match to TRBD1 (6 bases). The CDR3 length is 15 residues. From germline, CDR1 is SGDLS and CDR2 YYNGEE. Between the trimmed V and J ends, which lost 4 bases and 5 bases, there was a span of 16 bases. CDR3 amino acids: CASSLLSGQNNEQFF. CDR3 coding DNA: TGTGCCAGCAGCTTACTTTCTGGACAGAACAATGAGCAGTTCTTC.